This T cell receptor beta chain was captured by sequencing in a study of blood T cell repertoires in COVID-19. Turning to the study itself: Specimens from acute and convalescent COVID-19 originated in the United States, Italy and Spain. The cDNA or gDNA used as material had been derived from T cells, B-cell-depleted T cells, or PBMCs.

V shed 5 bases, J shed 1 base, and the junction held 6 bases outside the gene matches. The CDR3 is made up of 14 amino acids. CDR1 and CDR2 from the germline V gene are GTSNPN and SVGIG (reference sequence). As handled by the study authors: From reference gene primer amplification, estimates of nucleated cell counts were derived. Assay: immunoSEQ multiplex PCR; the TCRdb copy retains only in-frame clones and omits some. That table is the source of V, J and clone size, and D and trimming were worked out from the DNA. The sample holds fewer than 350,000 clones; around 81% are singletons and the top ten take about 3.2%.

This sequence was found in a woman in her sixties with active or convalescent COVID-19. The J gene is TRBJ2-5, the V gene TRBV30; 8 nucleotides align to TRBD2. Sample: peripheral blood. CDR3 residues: CAWSSGGIQETQYF. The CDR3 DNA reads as TGTGCCTGGTCGAGCGGGGGTATCCAAGAGACCCAGTACTTC.